These 13 T cell receptor beta chains came from one sample sequenced in a study of blood T cell repertoires in COVID-19. The protocol was immunoSEQ multiplex PCR, while the TCRdb copy is restricted to in-frame clones and leaves out a portion. The repertoire holds approximately 250,000 clones, with about nine tenths as singletons. Sequenced sample: PBMCs or T cells enriched from blood (not recorded which). Receptors were obtained from a middle-aged woman with acute COVID-19.

The rearrangement joins TRBV7-2 to TRBJ2-3; 8 bases agree with TRBD2. V lost 5 bases to trimming and J lost 1 base; unmatched junction nucleotides: 5. The CDR3 is 15 residues long. CDR1 and CDR2 from the germline V gene are SGHTA and FQGNSA. Here the CDR3 reads CASSVSGDRTDTQYF. For the CDR3, the DNA is TGTGCCAGCAGCGTTAGCGGGGACCGCACAGATACGCAGTATTTT. The whole variable domain, remainder taken from reference TRBV7-2 and TRBJ2-3, is GAGVSQSPSNKVTEKGKDVELRCDPISGHTALYWYRQSLGQGLEFLIYFQGNSAPDKSGLPSDRFSAERTGGSVSTLTIQRTQQEDSAVYLCASSVSGDRTDTQYFGPGTRLTVL.

The rearrangement links TRBV29-1 to TRBJ2-5; 7 bases agree with TRBD2. Per germline, CDR1 SQVTM and CDR2 ANQGSEA. The CDR3 length is 15 residues. Germline trimming cut 6 bases from V and 1 base from J; bases unmatched to any gene: 11. CDR3 residues: CSVWAGALIQETQYF. The CDR3 bases are TGCAGCGTCTGGGCGGGAGCCCTCATCCAAGAGACCCAGTACTTC.

This clone was found once. The rearrangement links TRBV10-3 to TRBJ2-2; the match to TRBD2 covers 8 bases. V shed 7 bases, J shed 5 bases, and the junction held 9 bases outside the gene matches. Germline CDR1 ENHRY, CDR2 SYGVKD. This CDR3 is 15 amino acids long. The CDR3 region has the DNA TGTGCCATCAACCAAGCGGGGGATGGAACCGGGGAGCTGTTTTTT. As protein: CAINQAGDGTGELFF.

The chain has TRBV6-2 or TRBV6-3 and TRBJ2-1; D possibly corresponds to TRBD2 (5 bases). The germline V and J ends were trimmed by 2 bases and 6 bases, with 17 bases remaining between them. This CDR3 spans 16 amino acids. Germline-derived CDR1 and CDR2 are MNHEY and SVGEGT. The CDR3 is CASSYGVARVSNEQFF. The CDR3 nucleotides read TGTGCCAGCAGTTACGGAGTCGCGAGGGTTAGCAATGAGCAGTTCTTC.

This chain's CDR3 is CASSQTSGYEQYF. The CDR3 bases are TGTGCCAGCAGTCAAACATCGGGGTACGAGCAGTACTTC. The J gene is TRBJ2-7, the V gene TRBV3-1 (or the pseudogene TRBV3-2); TRBD2 might be the D (5 bases). The CDR3 runs to 13 residues. Germline V CDR1 and CDR2: LGHDT, YNNKEL (reference sequence). V was trimmed by 6 bases and J by 4 bases, leaving 13 bases between them.

The V call is TRBV6-2 or TRBV6-3, the J call TRBJ2-3, with a possible D match to TRBD2 (5 bases). This CDR3 spans 12 amino acids. V was clipped by 4 bases and J by 5 bases, with 7 bases between them. From germline, CDR1 is MNHEY and CDR2 SVGEGT. This CDR3 reads CASSWERDTQYF. CDR3 bases: TGTGCCAGCAGTTGGGAGAGAGATACGCAGTATTTT.

This clone has only one observation. The genes are TRBV30 and TRBJ1-3; 7 positions match TRBD1. This CDR3 region has 14 residues. From germline, CDR1 is GTSNPN and CDR2 SVGIG (reference sequence). The V and J ends lost 2 bases and 4 bases, in that order; junction bases with no gene match: 5. Here the CDR3 reads CAWSRGTEGNTIYF. CDR3 DNA: TGTGCCTGGAGTCGAGGGACAGAAGGAAACACCATATATTTT.

The chain is built from TRBV6-2 or TRBV6-3 and TRBJ2-7; D may be TRBD1 (6 bases). V dropped 2 bases and J dropped 0 bases, with 11 bases sitting between them. From germline, CDR1 is MNHEY and CDR2 SVGEGT. CDR3 size: 15 residues. CDR3 protein: CASSYGRGFSYEQYV. The CDR3 nucleotides are TGTGCCAGCAGTTACGGCAGGGGCTTCTCCTACGAGCAGTACGTC.

This chain uses TRBV12-5 with TRBJ1-6; tentative D call: TRBD1 (6 bases). From germline, CDR1 is LGHNT and CDR2 FRNRAP. The CDR3 runs 15 residues. V was shortened by 1 base and J by 5 bases, with 9 bases between the two germline ends. In nucleotides, the CDR3 is TGTGCTAGTGGTTTGGGGCAGGGGAATAATTCACCCCTCCACTTT. As protein: CASGLGQGNNSPLHF.

The CDR3 DNA reads as TGTGCCAGCAGTGACCCGGGACAGGGGTCCTACGAGCAGTACGTC. It is translated as CASSDPGQGSYEQYV. The chain combines TRBV2 with TRBJ2-7, with 10 bases lining up with TRBD1. Germline V gene sequence: CDR1 SNHLY, CDR2 FYNNEI. The CDR3 is 15 residues long. The V gene end was trimmed by 3 bases and the J gene end by 1 base; junction bases not matched to a gene: 3.

The CDR3 here is CASSRLLAGGWYEQYV. The CDR3 region has the DNA TGTGCCAGTAGCCGCCTACTAGCGGGAGGGTGGTACGAGCAGTACGTC. The rearrangement links TRBV19 to TRBJ2-7; the match to TRBD2 covers 13 bases. Germline V gene lookup returns CDR1 LNHDA and CDR2 SQIVND (reference sequence). CDR3 size: 16 residues. J lost 4 bases, V lost 6 bases, and 9 bases had no gene match.

The count of this clone is one. V usage is TRBV5-1 and J usage is TRBJ1-6; 9 bases map to TRBD1. V lost 4 bases to trimming and J lost 9 bases; unmatched junction nucleotides: 11. The CDR3 is made up of 16 amino acids. Looked up from germline, CDR1 is SGHRS and CDR2 is YFSETQ. In DNA form, the CDR3 reads TGCGCCAGCAGCATGCCGGGACAGGGTACGGGTTCACCCCTCCACTTT. Translated, it gives CASSMPGQGTGSPLHF.

The chain has TRBV15 and TRBJ2-1; the D gene is possibly TRBD2 (5 bases). Germline V CDR1 and CDR2: LNHNV, YYDKDF (reference sequence). The CDR3 extends over 16 amino acids. V was shortened by 5 bases and J by 0 bases, with 14 bases between the two germline ends. The CDR3 DNA reads TGTGCCACCAGCGCGAGGGCCTTCCTCTCCTACAATGAGCAGTTCTTC. Its protein is CATSARAFLSYNEQFF.